The 7 T cell receptor beta chains below come from one sample, sequenced in a study of blood T cell repertoires in COVID-19. Profiled with immunoSEQ multiplex PCR; TCRdb holds only in-frame clones, not every one. The sample consists of about 140,000 clones, roughly four fifths of them appearing once. The sequencing input was peripheral blood. The receptors were sampled from an elderly woman with acute or convalescent COVID-19.

The V call is TRBV28, the J call TRBJ2-7, with 10 bases lining up with TRBD2. The CDR3 loop spans 14 amino acids. With V trimmed by 4 bases and J by 0 bases, 0 bases remained unmatched. CDR1 and CDR2 (germline): MDHEN, SYDVKM. As DNA, the CDR3 is TGTGCCAGCAGTTCTAGCGGGAGCTCCTACGAGCAGTACTTC. Its translation: CASSSSGSSYEQYF.

The chain joins TRBV19 to TRBJ2-5, with D perhaps matching TRBD1 (6 bases). V lost 7 bases and J 4 bases, leaving 13 bases between the germline ends. Germline CDR1 reads LNHDA; CDR2 reads SQIVND (reference sequence). The CDR3 has 13 amino acids. The CDR3 sequence is CASKGDVVETQYF. CDR3 sequence (DNA): TGTGCCAGTAAGGGGGACGTCGTAGAGACCCAGTACTTC.

This chain links TRBV5-4 with TRBJ2-1; 10 bases agree with TRBD2. The trim removed 4 bases at V and 4 bases at J, leaving 11 bases unmatched. The germline V gene encodes CDR1 SGHNT and CDR2 YYREEE (reference sequence). The CDR3 totals 17 residues. The CDR3 sequence: CASSRLGLAGEYNEQFF. The CDR3 nucleotides read TGTGCCAGCAGCCGCCTAGGCCTAGCGGGGGAGTACAATGAGCAGTTCTTC.

This rearrangement joins TRBV2 to TRBJ2-1; perhaps TRBD2 as D (5 bases). The V gene's germline CDR1 is SNHLY and CDR2 FYNNEI. V was pared by 3 bases and J by 1 base, with 7 bases between. The CDR3 consists of 14 residues. CDR3 nucleotide sequence: TGTGCCAGCAGTGATGCGGGTTCCTACAATGAGCAGTTCTTC. Its protein is CASSDAGSYNEQFF.

This clone was recorded once. The chain employs TRBV11-2 and TRBJ1-1; TRBD1 matches at 8 bases. The CDR3 has 16 amino acids. V was clipped by 5 bases and J by 2 bases; unmatched bases: 10. Germline CDR1 SGHAT, CDR2 FQNNGV. CDR3 nucleotides: TGTGCCAGCAGCACCGGACAGGGTCGTTTAAACACTGAAGCTTTCTTT. It specifies CASSTGQGRLNTEAFF. Looking up the rest from reference TRBV11-2 and TRBJ1-1 gives the full variable domain: EAGVAQSPRYKIIEKRQSVAFWCNPISGHATLYWYQQILGQGPKLLIQFQNNGVVDDSQLPKDRFSAERLKGVDSTLKIQPAKLEDSAVYLCASSTGQGRLNTEAFFGQGTRLTVV.

CDR3 amino acids: CASSPPTSGGYYEQYF. CDR3 nucleotide sequence: TGTGCCAGCAGCCCGCCTACTAGCGGGGGTTACTACGAGCAGTACTTC. The chain carries TRBV5-4 and TRBJ2-7; 11 bases agree with TRBD2. CDR1 SGHNT and CDR2 YYREEE come from the germline V gene (reference sequence). Trimming took 4 bases from V and 3 from J; bases not matched to a gene: 9. The CDR3 sequence is 16 residues long.

The chain combines TRBV4-1 with TRBJ2-1, with a weak D call TRBD2 (7 bases). Trimming removed 1 base from V and 2 bases from J, with 18 bases in between. CDR1 MGHRA and CDR2 YSYEKL come from the germline V gene. This CDR3 is built from 18 residues. The chain's CDR3 is CASSQGLRGRATYNEQFF. CDR3 DNA: TGCGCCAGCAGCCAAGGTCTTAGGGGGAGGGCAACCTACAATGAGCAGTTCTTC.